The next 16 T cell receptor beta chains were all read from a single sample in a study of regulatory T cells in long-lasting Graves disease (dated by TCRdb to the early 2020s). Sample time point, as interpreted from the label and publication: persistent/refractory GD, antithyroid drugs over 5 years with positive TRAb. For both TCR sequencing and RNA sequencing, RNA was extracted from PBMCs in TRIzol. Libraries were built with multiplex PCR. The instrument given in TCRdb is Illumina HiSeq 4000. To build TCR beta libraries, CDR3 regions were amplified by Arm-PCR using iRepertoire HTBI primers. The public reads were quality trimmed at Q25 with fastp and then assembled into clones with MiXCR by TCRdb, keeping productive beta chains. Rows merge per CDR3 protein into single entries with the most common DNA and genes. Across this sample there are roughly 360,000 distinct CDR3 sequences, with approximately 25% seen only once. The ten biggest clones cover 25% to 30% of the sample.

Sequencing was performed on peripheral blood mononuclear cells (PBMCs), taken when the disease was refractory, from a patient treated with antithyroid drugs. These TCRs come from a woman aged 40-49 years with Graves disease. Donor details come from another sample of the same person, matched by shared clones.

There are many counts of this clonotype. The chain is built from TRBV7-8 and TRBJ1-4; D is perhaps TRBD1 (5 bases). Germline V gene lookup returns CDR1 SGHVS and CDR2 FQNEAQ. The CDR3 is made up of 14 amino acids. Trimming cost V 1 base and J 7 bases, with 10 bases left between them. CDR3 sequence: CASSLVGGVEKLFF. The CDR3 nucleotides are TGTGCCAGCAGCTTAGTCGGAGGGGTTGAAAAACTGTTTTTT.

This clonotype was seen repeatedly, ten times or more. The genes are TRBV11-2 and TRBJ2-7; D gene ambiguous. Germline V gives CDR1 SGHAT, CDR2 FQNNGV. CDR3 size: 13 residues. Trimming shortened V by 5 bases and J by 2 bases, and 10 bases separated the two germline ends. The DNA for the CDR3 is TGTGCCAGCAGCCAACGTCCTACCTACGAGCAGTACTTC. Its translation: CASSQRPTYEQYF.

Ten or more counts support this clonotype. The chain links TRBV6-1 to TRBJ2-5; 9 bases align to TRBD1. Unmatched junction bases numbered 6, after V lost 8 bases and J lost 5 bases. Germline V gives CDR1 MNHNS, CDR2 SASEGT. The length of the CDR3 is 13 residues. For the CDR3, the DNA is TGTGCCAGCGGGACAGGGTCACCGGAGACCCAGTACTTC. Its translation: CASGTGSPETQYF.

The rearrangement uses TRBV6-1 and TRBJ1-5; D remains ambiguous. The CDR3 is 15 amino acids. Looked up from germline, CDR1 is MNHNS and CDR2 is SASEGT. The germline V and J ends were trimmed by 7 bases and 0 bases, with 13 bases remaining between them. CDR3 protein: CASTRGVHSNQPQHF. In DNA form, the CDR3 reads TGTGCCAGCACTCGAGGTGTACATAGCAATCAGCCCCAGCATTTT.

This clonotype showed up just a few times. The CDR3 protein is CASRSGDKNYGYTF. CDR3 DNA: TGTGCCAGTAGGTCGGGGGATAAGAACTATGGCTACACCTTC. The chain has TRBV19 and TRBJ1-2; D possibly corresponds to TRBD1 (5 bases). CDR1 and CDR2 from the germline V gene are LNHDA and SQIVND (reference sequence). The CDR3 spans 14 residues. V was pared by 6 bases and J by 2 bases, with 13 bases between.

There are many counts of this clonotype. The CDR3 reads CASSPWQGIDTEAFF. The CDR3 DNA follows: TGTGCCAGCAGTCCGTGGCAGGGGATAGACACTGAAGCTTTCTTT. This chain links TRBV27 with TRBJ1-1; tentatively, D is TRBD1 (6 bases). The CDR3 covers 15 residues. V shed 5 bases and J shed 3 bases, with 16 bases lying between them. Germline-derived CDR1 and CDR2 are MNHEY and SMNVEV (reference sequence).

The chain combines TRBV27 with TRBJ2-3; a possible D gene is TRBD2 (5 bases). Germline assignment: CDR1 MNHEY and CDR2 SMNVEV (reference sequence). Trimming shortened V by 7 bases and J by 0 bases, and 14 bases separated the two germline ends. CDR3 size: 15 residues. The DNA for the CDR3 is TGTGCCAGCATGTTCAGGCGGACTAGCACAGATACGCAGTATTTT. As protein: CASMFRRTSTDTQYF.

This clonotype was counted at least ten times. CDR3 DNA: TGTGCCAGCAGTTTACCGGGACTAGCAACCGGGGAGCTGTTTTTT. Translation gives CASSLPGLATGELFF. This chain uses TRBV28 with TRBJ2-2; 9 bases map to TRBD2. Unmatched junction bases numbered 3, after V lost 2 bases and J lost 5 bases. Germline V CDR1 and CDR2: MDHEN, SYDVKM. The CDR3 covers 15 residues.

CDR3 nucleotide sequence: TGTGCCAGCAGGACAGGGGGCGCAGATACGCAGTATTTT. It is translated as CASRTGGADTQYF. V and J are TRBV2 and TRBJ2-3; 10 nucleotides align to TRBD1. V lost 6 bases and J lost 4; bases outside the gene matches: 1. Looked up from germline, CDR1 is SNHLY and CDR2 is FYNNEI. This CDR3 contains 13 residues.

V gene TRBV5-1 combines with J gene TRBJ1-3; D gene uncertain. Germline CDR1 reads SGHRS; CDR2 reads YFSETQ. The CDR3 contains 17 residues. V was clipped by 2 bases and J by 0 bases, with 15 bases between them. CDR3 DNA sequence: TGCGCCAGCAGCTTCGGGCGCCGGCCGAACTCTGGAAACACCATATATTTT. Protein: CASSFGRRPNSGNTIYF.

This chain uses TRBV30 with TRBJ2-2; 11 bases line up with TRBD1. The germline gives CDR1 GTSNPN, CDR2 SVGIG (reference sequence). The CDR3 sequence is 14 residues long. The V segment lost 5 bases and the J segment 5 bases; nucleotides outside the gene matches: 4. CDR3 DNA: TGTGCCTGGGAGGGACAGGGGGGAACCGGGGAGCTGTTTTTT. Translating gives CAWEGQGGTGELFF.

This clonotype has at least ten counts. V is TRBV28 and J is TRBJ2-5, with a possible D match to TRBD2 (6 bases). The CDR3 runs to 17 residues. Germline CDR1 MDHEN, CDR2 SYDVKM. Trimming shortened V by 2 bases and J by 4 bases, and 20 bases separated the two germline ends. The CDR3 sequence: CASSLSFGGVARETQYF. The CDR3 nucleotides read TGTGCCAGCAGTTTAAGCTTCGGAGGGGTTGCGAGAGAGACCCAGTACTTC.

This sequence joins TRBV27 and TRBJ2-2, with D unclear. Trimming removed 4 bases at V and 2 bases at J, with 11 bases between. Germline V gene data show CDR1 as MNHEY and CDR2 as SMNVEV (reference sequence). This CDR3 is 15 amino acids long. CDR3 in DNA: TGTGCCAGCAGTTCCCCCGGCAGAAACACCGGGGAGCTGTTTTTT. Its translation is CASSSPGRNTGELFF.

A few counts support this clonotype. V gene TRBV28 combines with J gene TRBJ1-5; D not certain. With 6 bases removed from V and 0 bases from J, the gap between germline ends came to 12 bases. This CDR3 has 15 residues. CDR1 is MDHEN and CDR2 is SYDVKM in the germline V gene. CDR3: CASRRTGHSNQPQHF. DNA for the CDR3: TGTGCCAGCAGGCGTACCGGGCATAGCAATCAGCCCCAGCATTTT.

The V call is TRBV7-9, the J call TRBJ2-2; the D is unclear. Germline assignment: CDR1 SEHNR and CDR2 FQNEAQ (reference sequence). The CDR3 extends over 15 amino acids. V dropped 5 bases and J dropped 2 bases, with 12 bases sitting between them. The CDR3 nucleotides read TGTGCCAGCAGCACCGCCGGGCCCAACACCGGGGAGCTGTTTTTT. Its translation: CASSTAGPNTGELFF.

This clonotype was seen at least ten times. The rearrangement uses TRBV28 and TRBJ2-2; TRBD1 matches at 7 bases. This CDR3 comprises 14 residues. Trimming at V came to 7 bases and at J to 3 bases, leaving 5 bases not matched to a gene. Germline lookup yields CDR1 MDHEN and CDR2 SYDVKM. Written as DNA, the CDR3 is TGTGCCAGCAAAACGACAGGGCACACCGGGGAGCTGTTTTTT. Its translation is CASKTTGHTGELFF.